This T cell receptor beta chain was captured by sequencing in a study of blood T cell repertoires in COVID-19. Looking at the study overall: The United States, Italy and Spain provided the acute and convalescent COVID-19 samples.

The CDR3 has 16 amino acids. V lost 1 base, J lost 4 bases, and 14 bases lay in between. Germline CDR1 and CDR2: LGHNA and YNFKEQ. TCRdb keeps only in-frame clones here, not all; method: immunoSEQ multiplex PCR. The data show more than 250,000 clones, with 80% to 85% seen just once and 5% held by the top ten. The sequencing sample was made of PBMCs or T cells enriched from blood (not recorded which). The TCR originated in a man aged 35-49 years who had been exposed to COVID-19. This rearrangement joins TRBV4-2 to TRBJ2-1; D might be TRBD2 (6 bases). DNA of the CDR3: TGTGCCAGCAGCCAAGCCTCCGCCGGGAGATACAATGAGCAGTTCTTC. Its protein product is CASSQASAGRYNEQFF.